The present TCR beta chain was sequenced within a study of cytomegalovirus exposure and HLA in healthy donors. Profiled with immunoSEQ multiplex PCR; TCRdb holds only in-frame clones, not every one. The table lists 50,000 to 65,000 clones, about 88% of them singletons. Sequencing used PBMCs. The TCR sequence derives from a woman aged 18-35 years in good health and CMV-seronegative.

The chain's CDR3 is CASSLGVRGPLGYSYEQYF. The CDR3 nucleotides read TGTGCCAGCAGCTTAGGGGTCAGGGGGCCGCTCGGATACTCCTACGAGCAGTACTTC. The chain employs TRBV7-6 and TRBJ2-7; 8 bases are a match to TRBD1. V lost 1 base, J lost 0 bases, and 14 bases stayed unmatched. The CDR3 contains 19 residues. The germline V gene has CDR1 SGHVS and CDR2 FNYEAQ.